This paragraph reports one T cell receptor (beta chain). Its specificity is unknown. These data belong to a study of early T cells in non-severe SARS-CoV-2 infection. In the study overall: Bulk RNA from unsorted whole blood was sequenced; chains were unpaired.

This CDR3 has 14 residues. The J segment lost 5 bases and the V segment lost 6 bases, leaving 7 bases of the junction unmatched. Individually, cDNA molecules had unique molecular identifiers attached to them. TCRdb called the 5' RACE reads again in MiXCR, with one record for every CDR3 protein. The repertoire has 85,000 to 95,000 distinct CDR3 sequences, roughly 14% of them found once; the top ten carry about 0.58%. Study-wide results and limits: Using VDJdb, the matching emphasized anti-spike CD8 responses while missing private and CD4 specificities.

The receptor's source is an adult who was a healthcare worker with PCR-confirmed SARS-CoV-2 infection or an uninfected control (not recorded which). The V and J genes are TRBV12-3 or TRBV12-4 and TRBJ2-1, with 7 positions matching TRBD2. The sequenced sample was whole blood. CDR3 coding DNA: TGTGCCAGCAGGAGAACCCTAGCGGACAATGAGCAGTTCTTC. Translated, it gives CASRRTLADNEQFF.